One T cell receptor (beta chain) is described in this entry. It lacks a known antigen. One base away there is no much larger clone; base qualities are not given. Including the terminal cysteine and phenylalanine, the CDR3 comprises 15 residues. Just the 45-base CDR3 DNA is kept, in frame starting at base 1. V is reduced by 6 bases and J by 2 bases, leaving a spacing of 16 bases between them. Looking up the germline V gene yields CDR1 MNHNS and CDR2 SASEGT. The data originate from a study of shared clonotypes between healthy human individuals (dated by TCRdb to the early 2020s). For the wider study: The cohort comprised a couple of women and a few men aged 18 to 49 years. Per donor, three plates each were used for CD4 naive and CD4 memory, two for CD8 naive, and one for CD8 memory. The study deeply sequenced blood TCR repertoires of five healthy adults to estimate repertoire size and the extent of clonotype sharing between individuals. To increase sequencing depth and limit assay-specific biases, different laboratories used diverse techniques to prepare libraries and sequence TCR repertoires. Leukapheresis yielded between about 0.9 and 9.5 billion PBMCs per donor. What the authors observed across the whole study: The genetic and exposure-history diversity represented was limited by the small number of donors. Around 5% of naive CD4, approximately 3.7% of naive CD8, about 2.5% of memory CD4, and about 0.4% of memory CD8 clonotypes were shared across a few donors. Only blood was sampled, and tissue TCR repertoires likely differ from those in blood. Rarefaction of sorted-subset datasets indicated incomplete sequencing despite the large sequencing depth. Clonotypes shared by all four sorted-subset donors showed higher generation probabilities than non-shared clonotypes. Larger estimated clonotype richness was generally found for naive subsets than for memory subsets. Pairwise subsampling indicated that sequencing depth was expected to affect the degree of clonotype sharing among donors.

Healthy HIV-negative adults with no recently reported acute infections or vaccinations were included as donors. All donors were Caucasian adults living in Nashville, Tennessee, USA. Magnetic negative selection was used to enrich CD4+ T cells, after which naive cells were positively selected on CD45RA and the negative fraction became the memory subset. Blood was collected by leukapheresis, and PBMCs were isolated by Ficoll-Histopaque density gradient centrifugation and then cryopreserved in liquid nitrogen vapor phase. Analytical flow cytometry was used to check the purity and quantity of every magnetically sorted T cell population. Genomic DNA was isolated from every sorted fraction and measured by UV absorbance on a Nanodrop 2000c. Using the deep immunoSEQ assay, multiplex PCR amplified TCR CDR3 regions from genomic DNA. Extracted genomic DNA from each cell subset was spread evenly across all wells of several immunoSEQ 96-well plates, with each plate serving as a replicate. Each replicate PCR for sorted subsets received around 0.2 ug genomic DNA, equal to about 30,000 T cell genomes. Purified libraries were measured with a Qubit 3.0 fluorometer, size-checked on a Bioanalyzer 2100, and measured again with the KAPA Library Quantification kit. Each immunoSEQ 96-well plate was sequenced on its own single-read 150-cycle Illumina NextSeq 550 flow cell. On the authors' methods: Because only junctional sequences without quality scores were contained in the immunoSEQ output, filtering matching that applied to full-length reads could not be performed. To assign V/J genes and CDR3, sequences were annotated using PyIR, a Python wrapper for IgBLAST v1.9, with IMGT germline references. Reads with weak V/J assignments (E-value above 1e-6), missing CDR3, stop codons, out-of-frame junctions, or ambiguous translated residues were removed. V3J clonotypes were defined as sequences sharing the same inferred V gene, J gene, and CDR3 amino acid sequence. Percentage overlap between repertoires was calculated by dividing the number of shared unique clonotypes by the size of the smaller repertoire. Three approaches were used to assess repertoire richness: RTK rarefaction, the Chao1 estimator, and Recon v2.1 estimates of unobserved clonotypes. OLGA was used to compute generation probabilities for all TCRbeta clonotypes that the gDNA method yielded from four donors. TCRdb stores this immuneACCESS table with in-frame sequences only. Part of the clones is absent; in the studies checked, under half of the shortfall reflects unresolved V genes, and no reason is known for the rest. For V, J and clone size, that table is used; D and trimming come from the DNA. The sample table contains over a million clones; only one count was recorded for approximately 68% of them. About 1.5% of the sample goes to the ten largest clones.

This clonotype originated in a man between 18 and 29 years old in good health. Sequenced input: memory CD4+ T cells sorted from blood. The meaning of the sample's cell subset or site label: CD45RA-negative fraction. The chain joins TRBV6-1 to TRBJ1-2, with an unclear D gene assignment. CDR3 region: CASSLEKGNNYGYTF. The nucleotide sequence is TGTGCCAGCAGCTTAGAGAAGGGCAACAACTATGGCTACACCTTC.